Listed below are T cell receptor beta chains from one sample, sequenced in a study of blood T cells in healthy people across ages. MiXCR, run by TCRdb on the 5' RACE reads, gives a single entry per CDR3 protein. The sample includes about 760,000 distinct CDR3 sequences, 25% of them seen just once. The same specimen was also included in a second study, on T cells of mothers and their children.

Sequenced input: blood. These receptors all come from a boy aged 5-17 years in good health. The conserved cysteine and the conserved F or W are not part of the CDR3 here. The D gene is left open where the match is weak.

NA | TRBJ1-4 | TRBV7-9 | ASSIAGTLEKLF
TRBD2 | TRBJ2-7 | TRBV20-1 | SAQRDPTYEQY
NA | TRBJ2-3 | TRBV2 | ASSEVTREATDTQY
NA | NA | TRBV7-9 | ASSSPHEVVDEQF
NA | TRBJ2-7 | TRBV4-1 | ASSQDQTGSSYEQY
NA | TRBJ2-3 | TRBV5-1 | ASSLRVTDTQY
NA | TRBJ2-5 | TRBV29-1 | SVVGPPERTQY
TRBD2 | TRBJ2-3 | TRBV29-1 | SVEGLAGAGADTQY
NA | TRBJ1-2 | TRBV7-9 | ASSPKTSRYGYT
NA | TRBJ1-2 | TRBV29-1 | SVGGVDGYT
NA | TRBJ1-4 | TRBV9 | ASSVGGAGTNEKLF
NA | TRBJ2-2 | TRBV29-1 | SVVGDTQFNTGELF
NA | TRBJ1-1 | TRBV7-9 | ASSPSGTF
TRBD1 | TRBJ2-2 | TRBV27 | ASRVRAGGAGELF
NA | TRBJ1-2 | TRBV9 | ASSADRSWNYGYT
NA | TRBJ2-1 | TRBV4-1 | ASSQDMGPPNEQF
NA | TRBJ1-2 | TRBV5-1 | ANGNSQRPGYT
NA | TRBJ2-7 | TRBV12-3/TRBV12-4 | ASRRQEPTYEQY
NA | TRBJ1-2 | TRBV4-3 | ASSQDRVTGETGYT
NA | TRBJ1-4 | TRBV7-2 | ASSSWGRDRNEKLF
NA | TRBJ2-1 | TRBV2 | ASSGDTRNEQF
TRBD2 | TRBJ2-3 | TRBV7-2 | ASSFNSGGTDTQY
NA | TRBJ1-2 | TRBV7-2 | ASSLVTNGYT
NA | TRBJ1-5 | TRBV15 | ATSIGQTNQPQH
NA | TRBJ1-1 | TRBV10-3 | AISEDLGGEAF
NA | TRBJ2-6 | TRBV7-2 | ASSLEGGANVLT
NA | TRBJ2-5 | TRBV7-2 | ASSIQTGRETQY
NA | NA | TRBV5-1 | ASSSLSRGRREIQY
TRBD1 | TRBJ2-7 | TRBV14 | ASSQRTRDRETYEQY
TRBD1 | TRBJ2-5 | TRBV5-4 | ASSLDSTGKETQY
NA | TRBJ2-3 | TRBV19 | ASSVVVPTDTQY
TRBD2 | NA | TRBV14 | ASSQVGSGLAGPEQY
TRBD2 | TRBJ2-1 | TRBV14 | ASSQEAGRAVFEQF
TRBD1 | TRBJ1-2 | TRBV7-2 | ASSLYLQGGGYT
NA | TRBJ2-2 | TRBV7-9 | ASSPWGSHTGELF
TRBD1 | NA | TRBV4-2 | ASSHVATGPSYEQY
NA | NA | TRBV7-3 | ASSSWVGETQY